This T cell receptor (beta chain) was captured in a study of OX40 agonist ivuxolimab in advanced cancers. The overall study: Patients were treated with ivuxolimab, an agonistic anti-OX40 (CD134) antibody.

Overall study results and limits: The study observed clonal expansion of CD4+ and CD8+ blood T cells by week 6 at 0.1 to 3.0 mg/kg.

There are 16 residues in the CDR3. Germline V gene data show CDR1 as MDHEN and CDR2 as SYDVKM. V lost 5 bases and J 2 bases, leaving 18 bases between the germline ends. On this clone: Its antigen is undetermined.

Assay: immunoSEQ multiplex PCR; the TCRdb copy retains only in-frame clones and omits some. The sample consists of around 70,000 clones, about 85% of them appearing once. The chain joins TRBV28 to TRBJ1-2; tentative D call: TRBD1 (6 bases). This TCR was sampled from an adult with an advanced solid tumor such as melanoma, head and neck, liver or kidney cancer. This material consisted of CD4+ or CD8+ T cells sorted from blood, taken in a trial of the OX40 agonist ivuxolimab. The CDR3 region has the DNA TGTGCCAGCAGTCTGGGTCCAGGCGGGGGCAACTATGGCTACACCTTC. Translation gives CASSLGPGGGNYGYTF.